The rows below give T cell receptor beta chains drawn from one sample of a study of cytomegalovirus exposure and HLA in healthy donors. Here immunoSEQ multiplex PCR was the method, and the copy in TCRdb shows in-frame clones only, minus some. This table has about 160,000 clones, more than 80% appearing once. The sample comprised PBMCs. The source of these receptors is a woman in her thirties in good health and CMV-seropositive. Each CDR3 is given with its conserved first and last residue. D genes are given only for firm matches.

v_call	d_call	cdr3_aa
TRBV28	NA	CASRPTGDRTQYF
TRBV30	NA	CAWSRQALQETQYF
TRBV6-5	NA	CASSYSIHQPQHF
TRBV7-2	NA	CASSLTYRPTDTQYF
TRBV5-1	TRBD1	CASSPGQGEETQYF
TRBV30	TRBD1	CAHNRGNTDTQYF
TRBV4-2	TRBD1	CASSRVGGAETQYF
TRBV7-2	TRBD2	CASRLAGAYEQYF
TRBV18	TRBD1	CASSPGQGVHYGYTF
TRBV10-2	NA	CASSEGWGRETQYF
TRBV27	NA	CASSLRDTNTEAFF
TRBV7-3	TRBD2	CASSSQAGVNTGELFF
TRBV6-1	NA	CASSRVQERNQPQHF
TRBV28	NA	CASSTVREQYF
TRBV2	TRBD2	CASSKGLAIEQYF
TRBV4-1	NA	CASSQDRTRGTDTQYF
TRBV5-4	TRBD1	CASSRRQGGNSPLHF
TRBV9	NA	CASSVVTGNEQFF
TRBV7-2	NA	CASSLLVNTEAFF
TRBV5-1	NA	CASSFRGNTGELFF
TRBV7-2	NA	CASSPTGTHNEKLFF
TRBV28	NA	CASSFPAQETQYF
TRBV2	TRBD1	CASSTDRGAFF
TRBV19	TRBD2	CASSIATSGRGYSYEQYF
TRBV4-2	NA	CASSRMNTEAFF
TRBV4-1	TRBD1	CASSYPGQGFYEQFF
TRBV27	NA	CASSLGSLGGKLFF
TRBV2	NA	CASRMTWGGVETQYF
TRBV4-3	NA	CASSQDWAYRDDEQYF
TRBV5-4	NA	CASSLVVDTEAFF
TRBV19	TRBD2	CASSMGRGGSADTQYF
TRBV30	TRBD2	CAWDTVAGAFNEQFF
TRBV7-9	TRBD2	CSSSPRGSSYNEQFF
TRBV18	TRBD1	CASSPQGDRGNQPQHF
TRBV7-9	TRBD1	CARMDRDTGELFF
TRBV6-1	TRBD1	CASPDRAPGSYEQYF
TRBV7-9	TRBD1	CASSLRRGEGNTEAFF